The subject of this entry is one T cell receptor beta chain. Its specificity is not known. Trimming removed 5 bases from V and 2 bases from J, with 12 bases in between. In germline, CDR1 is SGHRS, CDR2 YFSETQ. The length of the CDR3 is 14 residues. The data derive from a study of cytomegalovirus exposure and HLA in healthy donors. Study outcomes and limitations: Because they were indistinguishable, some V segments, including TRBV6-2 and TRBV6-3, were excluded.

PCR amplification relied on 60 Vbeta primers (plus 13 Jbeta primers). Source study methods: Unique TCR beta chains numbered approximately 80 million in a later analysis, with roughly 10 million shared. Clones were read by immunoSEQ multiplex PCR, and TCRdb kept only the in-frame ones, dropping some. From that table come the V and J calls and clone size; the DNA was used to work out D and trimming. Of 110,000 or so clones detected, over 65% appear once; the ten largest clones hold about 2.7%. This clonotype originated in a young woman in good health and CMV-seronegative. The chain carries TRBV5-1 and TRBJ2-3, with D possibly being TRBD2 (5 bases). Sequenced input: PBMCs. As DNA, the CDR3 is TGCGCCAGCAGTGAGAGGGCCCACACAGATACGCAGTATTTT. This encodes CASSERAHTDTQYF.